The entry that follows covers one TCR beta chain sequence. This entry comes from a study of shared clonotypes between healthy human individuals. Between the trimmed V and J ends, which lost 3 bases and 6 bases, there was a span of 19 bases. The CDR3 has 16 amino acids. Germline V lookup: CDR1 SGDLS, CDR2 YYNGEE. Method: immunoSEQ multiplex PCR; TCRdb's copy keeps in-frame clones and lacks some. Here the sample spans 800,000 to 1,200,000 clones, approximately 80% being singletons. The genes are TRBV9 and TRBJ2-1; D gene ambiguous. This clonotype originated in a man between 18 and 35 years old in good health. Some clones in this sample may be carry-over from other donors' samples. The sequencing sample was made of memory CD4+ T cells from PBMCs. Subset defined: CD45RA-negative fraction. The CDR3 region is CASSASSSGTSNEQFF. CDR3 DNA: TGTGCCAGCAGCGCGTCCTCCTCGGGCACCAGCAATGAGCAGTTCTTC.